These 2 T cell receptor beta chains were all obtained from the same sample, sequenced in a study of shared clonotypes between healthy human individuals. TCRdb's copy holds only in-frame clones and misses some; the assay was immunoSEQ multiplex PCR. The sample gives a few million clones, over 85% of which show up once; around 0.4% is in the top ten. Sequencing used naive CD4+ T cells from PBMCs. The subset here: CD45RA+ positively selected. The receptors originated from a man between 18 and 35 years old in good health. Some clones in this sample may be carry-over from other donors' samples.

The V call is TRBV6-6, the J call TRBJ2-1, with TRBD2 matching 7 bases. Trimming took 6 bases from V and 5 from J; bases not matched to a gene: 4. The germline V gene has CDR1 MNHNY and CDR2 SVGAGI (reference sequence). CDR3 size: 13 residues. The CDR3 sequence: CASRWDYNNEQFF. The CDR3 bases are TGTGCCAGCAGGTGGGACTACAACAATGAGCAGTTCTTC.

The rearrangement uses TRBV7-2 and TRBJ2-7, with TRBD2 identical over 10 bases. Germline V gives CDR1 SGHTA, CDR2 FQGNSA. V was pared by 0 bases and J by 4 bases, with 6 bases of the junction left unmatched. This CDR3 contains 16 residues. The CDR3 sequence is CASSLAAVAGGYEQYF. DNA for the CDR3: TGTGCCAGCAGCTTAGCGGCGGTAGCGGGAGGATACGAGCAGTACTTC. Based on the CDR3 plus reference TRBV7-2 and TRBJ2-7, the full variable domain is GAGVSQSPSNKVTEKGKDVELRCDPISGHTALYWYRQSLGQGLEFLIYFQGNSAPDKSGLPSDRFSAERTGGSVSTLTIQRTQQEDSAVYLCASSLAAVAGGYEQYFGPGTRLTVT.